The 16 T cell receptor beta chains listed next were all sequenced from one sample in a study of beta chain features in type 1 diabetes. Isolated RNA was reverse transcribed in full, so expressed TCRB transcripts were sequenced. The method was immunoSEQ multiplex PCR; TCRdb's version includes in-frame clones alone and lacks a portion of them. Among fewer than 250,000 clones listed, 14% were seen once. The specimen was naive CD4+ T cells from blood. These receptors all come from a woman in her thirties or forties in good health.

This clone was observed a few times. The chain uses TRBV4-3 and TRBJ2-1, with D unclear. V was shortened by 3 bases and J by 6 bases, with 12 bases between the two germline ends. In germline, CDR1 is LGHNA, CDR2 YSLEER. The CDR3 consists of 14 residues. The CDR3 DNA is TGCGCCAGCAGCCAGCGGATTCTCTCCAATGAGCAGTTCTTC. It translates to CASSQRILSNEQFF.

Only a few counts were recorded for this clone. V and J are TRBV6-5 and TRBJ2-3, with 8 bases matching TRBD1. V lost 6 bases to trimming and J lost 1 base; unmatched junction nucleotides: 6. The CDR3 is made up of 15 amino acids. Germline CDR1 is MNHEY and CDR2 is SVGAGI. The CDR3 DNA reads as TGTGCCAGCAGCACCCAGGGGGCTGGCACAGATACGCAGTATTTT. It is translated as CASSTQGAGTDTQYF.

This clone has more than one count but fewer than ten. The chain couples TRBV7-9 to TRBJ1-4; 10 bases fit TRBD1. The ends lost 3 bases at V and 8 bases at J; junction bases unmatched: 3. CDR3 length: 14 amino acids. The V gene's germline CDR1 is SEHNR and CDR2 FQNEAQ (reference sequence). In DNA, the CDR3 is TGTGCCAGCAGCTTCGGACAGGGGGGGGAAAAACTGTTTTTT. This translates into CASSFGQGGEKLFF. Looking up the rest from reference TRBV7-9 and TRBJ1-4 gives the full variable domain: DTGVSQNPRHKITKRGQNVTFRCDPISEHNRLYWYRQTLGQGPEFLTYFQNEAQLEKSRLLSDRFSAERPKGSFSTLEIQRTEQGDSAMYLCASSFGQGGEKLFFGSGTQLSVL.

The chain employs TRBV11-2 and TRBJ2-7, with 14 bases lining up with TRBD2. This CDR3 has 15 amino acids. Germline CDR1 and CDR2: SGHAT and FQNNGV. The ends lost 7 bases at V and 7 bases at J; junction bases unmatched: 9. This CDR3 reads CASNLMTSGGGEQYF. The CDR3 DNA reads as TGTGCCAGCAACCTCATGACTAGCGGGGGGGGAGAGCAGTACTTC.

V is TRBV19 and J is TRBJ2-7, with D possibly TRBD1 on 5 matching bases. Trimming stripped 3 bases from V and 5 bases from J, with 11 bases between. Germline V gene sequence: CDR1 LNHDA, CDR2 SQIVND (reference sequence). This CDR3 has 13 residues. The CDR3 DNA is TGTGCCAGTAGTATGGTGCCAGGGAACGAGCAGTACTTC. This gives the protein CASSMVPGNEQYF. The whole variable domain, remainder taken from reference TRBV19 and TRBJ2-7, is DGGITQSPKYLFRKEGQNVTLSCEQNLNHDAMYWYRQDPGQGLRLIYYSQIVNDFQKGDIAEGYSVSREKKESFPLTVTSAQKNPTAFYLCASSMVPGNEQYFGPGTRLTVT.

This clone was observed a handful of times. The V and J genes are TRBV5-1 and TRBJ2-1; TRBD1 matches 7 bases. After removal of 0 bases from V and 8 bases from J, the junction contained 8 bases not matched to a gene. The CDR3 runs 15 residues. Germline V gene data show CDR1 as SGHRS and CDR2 as YFSETQ. CDR3 DNA sequence: TGCGCCAGCAGCTTGGCAGGGGACAGTGTCCATGAGCAGTTCTTC. This sequence encodes CASSLAGDSVHEQFF.

This clone has a handful of counts. This chain joins TRBV7-2 and TRBJ1-2; 7 bases are shared with TRBD1. The germline V gene encodes CDR1 SGHTA and CDR2 FQGNSA. The CDR3 is 15 amino acids. After removal of 1 base from V and 2 bases from J, the junction contained 4 bases not matched to a gene. CDR3 loop: CASSLGDRLNYGYTF. The CDR3 bases are TGTGCCAGCAGCTTAGGGGACAGATTAAACTATGGCTACACCTTC.

In nucleotides, the CDR3 is TGCAGCGTTGAAGGAGGGACAGGGGTCGGCTACACCTTC. This encodes CSVEGGTGVGYTF. The chain employs TRBV29-1 and TRBJ1-2; TRBD1 agrees at 10 bases. The CDR3 spans 13 residues. Germline CDR1 and CDR2: SQVTM and ANQGSEA. V lost 1 base and J lost 8; bases outside the gene matches: 4.

There are many counts of this clone. This rearrangement joins TRBV13 to TRBJ2-3; D call uncertain. V was cut by 9 bases and J by 2 bases, with 12 bases left in between. The V gene's germline CDR1 is PRHDT and CDR2 FYEKMQ (reference sequence). The CDR3 is made up of 13 amino acids. The CDR3 protein is CASCQAPTDTQYF. The CDR3 bases are TGTGCCAGTTGCCAGGCCCCCACAGATACGCAGTATTTT.

This chain links TRBV11-2 with TRBJ1-4, with 8 positions matching TRBD1. J lost 0 bases, V lost 8 bases, and 11 bases had no gene match. Germline-derived CDR1 and CDR2 are SGHAT and FQNNGV. The CDR3 is 17 amino acids. The CDR3 region is CASGQGPPSTTNEKLFF. CDR3 nucleotides: TGTGCCAGCGGACAGGGTCCGCCATCAACAACTAATGAAAAACTGTTTTTT.

The J gene is TRBJ2-5, the V gene TRBV5-6; 9 bases match TRBD1. Gene TRBJ2-7 matches the end of the DNA better, so the J call may be wrong. Germline lookup yields CDR1 SGHDT and CDR2 YYEEEE. This CDR3 region has 15 residues. CDR3: CASSLVGTGIHEQYF. CDR3 nucleotides: TGTGCCAGCAGCTTGGTTGGGACAGGGATCCACGAGCAGTACTTC.

This clone turned up a few times. The rearrangement links TRBV29-1 to TRBJ2-2, with 12 bases identical to TRBD2. This CDR3 contains 13 residues. Germline V CDR1 and CDR2: SQVTM, ANQGSEA. The ends lost 7 bases at V and 4 bases at J; junction bases unmatched: 1. CDR3: CSALAGGTGELFF. DNA for the CDR3: TGCAGCGCACTAGCGGGGGGCACCGGGGAGCTGTTTTTT.

Only a few counts were recorded for this clone. The J gene is TRBJ2-1, the V gene TRBV11-2; 8 bases fit TRBD2. Germline CDR1 is SGHAT and CDR2 is FQNNGV. The CDR3 has 15 amino acids. After removal of 5 bases from V and 4 bases from J, the junction contained 7 bases not matched to a gene. The CDR3 is CASSPSGGTYNEQFF. CDR3 coding DNA: TGTGCCAGCAGCCCCAGCGGGGGCACATACAATGAGCAGTTCTTC.

The chain uses TRBV7-9 and TRBJ2-7, with 10 bases fitting TRBD1. The CDR3 extends over 14 amino acids. Germline V gives CDR1 SEHNR, CDR2 FQNEAQ (reference sequence). With V trimmed by 5 bases and J by 8 bases, 9 bases remained unmatched. The CDR3 region is CASSLPDRGNKQYF. DNA of the CDR3: TGTGCCAGCAGCCTACCGGACAGGGGGAACAAGCAGTACTTC.

V is TRBV12-5 and J is TRBJ1-6, with D hard to call. Trimming stripped 2 bases from V and 14 bases from J, with 7 bases between. Germline V lookup: CDR1 LGHNT, CDR2 FRNRAP. The length of the CDR3 is 11 residues. CDR3 loop: CASGLSGALHF. In nucleotides, the CDR3 is TGTGCTAGTGGTTTGAGCGGCGCCCTCCACTTT.

The gene calls are TRBV2 and TRBJ1-5, with unresolved D. CDR1 and CDR2 from the germline V gene are SNHLY and FYNNEI. Trimming removed 4 bases from V and 4 bases from J, with 8 bases in between. The CDR3 has 13 residues. CDR3 sequence (DNA): TGTGCCAGCAGTGTGGGAGGAAATCAGCCCCAGCATTTT. It codes for CASSVGGNQPQHF.